Presented here are 32 T cell receptor beta chains from one specimen sequenced in a study of T-cell reconstitution after alpha-beta-depleted transplantation in children. TCRbeta library construction was performed incorporating unique molecular identifiers. TCRdb re-called the PCR reads with MiXCR, one entry per CDR3 protein. The table has fewer than 750,000 distinct CDR3 sequences, around 23% seen once. The sequenced sample was PBMCs, mostly from graft donor cells, obtained 360 days after TCRalphabeta/CD19-depleted stem cell transplant. The receptors were sampled from a boy in the first two years of life who had a stem cell transplant for acute myeloid leukemia, so the T cells may come from the graft donor.

This clonotype was recorded at least ten times. The chain uses TRBV12-3 or TRBV12-4 and TRBJ2-7; D gene ambiguous. The CDR3 contains 13 residues. V lost 5 bases to trimming and J lost 7 bases, with 15 bases between them. This chain's CDR3 is CASSDQFLGEQYF. As DNA, the CDR3 is TGTGCCAGCAGTGACCAATTCCTGGGGGAGCAGTACTTC.

This clonotype has at least ten counts. The chain employs TRBV12-3 or TRBV12-4 and TRBJ2-7; unclear D gene. V was clipped by 5 bases and J by 2 bases, with 16 bases between them. This CDR3 is 15 amino acids long. The CDR3 spells CASSDSFLAPYEQYF. The CDR3 region has the DNA TGTGCCAGCAGTGATTCGTTCCTCGCTCCCTACGAGCAGTACTTC.

This clonotype came up a few times. The chain recombines TRBV20-1 with TRBJ2-7; D is unresolved. V dropped 1 base and J dropped 0 bases, with 10 bases sitting between them. Germline V gene data show CDR1 as DFQATT and CDR2 as SNEGSKA (reference sequence). This CDR3 spans 14 amino acids. The CDR3 here is CSARGAFSSYEQYV. The CDR3 bases are TGCAGTGCTAGAGGAGCTTTCAGCTCCTACGAGCAGTACGTC.

This clonotype was observed at least ten times. The gene calls are TRBV3-1 and TRBJ2-4; 15 bases line up with TRBD2. This CDR3 comprises 18 residues. From germline, CDR1 is LGHDT and CDR2 YNNKEL (reference sequence). V shed 1 base and J 2 bases; nucleotides not matched to a gene: 3. This CDR3 reads CASSQGTSGGATKNIQYF. The CDR3 nucleotides read TGTGCCAGCAGCCAAGGGACTAGCGGGGGGGCGACCAAAAACATTCAGTACTTC.

The rearrangement joins TRBV20-1 to TRBJ1-4, with D hard to call. Germline lookup yields CDR1 DFQATT and CDR2 SNEGSKA (reference sequence). The CDR3 totals 13 residues. V was pared by 1 base and J by 4 bases, with 7 bases between. The CDR3: CSARARINEKLFF. Here the CDR3 DNA reads TGCAGTGCTAGAGCACGGATTAATGAAAAACTGTTTTTT.

This sequence joins TRBV2 and TRBJ1-5; D not resolved. This CDR3 has 16 amino acids. The germline CDR1 and CDR2 sequences are SNHLY and FYNNEI. V was clipped by 6 bases and J by 2 bases, with 17 bases between them. The CDR3 DNA is TGTGCCAGCAGAGCGTCACCAGGAGTAGGCAATCAGCCCCAGCATTTT. Translation: CASRASPGVGNQPQHF.

The chain employs TRBV29-1 and TRBJ2-2; a weak D match, TRBD1 (6 bases). Germline lookup yields CDR1 SQVTM and CDR2 ANQGSEA. The CDR3 length is 13 residues. The CDR3 here is CSGGRENTGELFF. The CDR3 nucleotides read TGCAGTGGGGGCAGGGAGAACACCGGGGAGCTGTTTTTT.

The table lists this clonotype with many counts. The rearrangement uses TRBV6-1 and TRBJ2-5; D is uncertain. V lost 3 bases and J 3 bases, leaving 8 bases between the germline ends. CDR1 and CDR2 (germline): MNHNS, SASEGT. The CDR3 is 13 residues long. DNA for the CDR3: TGTGCCAGCAGTGACACAGCCGAAGAGACCCAGTACTTC. The encoded protein is CASSDTAEETQYF.

This clonotype was seen a handful of times. This sequence joins TRBV29-1 and TRBJ2-5; D is possibly TRBD1 or TRBD2 (6 bases each). The CDR3 consists of 13 residues. Per the germline V gene, CDR1 is SQVTM and CDR2 is ANQGSEA. Trimming removed 4 bases from V and 1 base from J, with 10 bases in between. CDR3 region: CSVGGASQETQYF. CDR3 DNA sequence: TGCAGCGTTGGGGGGGCCTCCCAAGAGACCCAGTACTTC.

At least ten counts were recorded for this clonotype. The chain has TRBV12-3 or TRBV12-4 and TRBJ1-2, with no clear D. The CDR3 sequence is 14 residues long. Trimming stripped 7 bases from V and 6 bases from J, with 18 bases between. CDR3 loop: CASTQGHSTDGYTF. CDR3 DNA sequence: TGTGCCAGCACCCAAGGGCATTCCACGGATGGCTACACCTTC.

This clonotype has just a few counts. This CDR3 reads CASGTGGPAYNEQFF. The CDR3 nucleotides are TGTGCCAGCGGAACGGGGGGGCCCGCCTACAATGAGCAGTTCTTC. The chain uses TRBV12-3 or TRBV12-4 and TRBJ2-1; 8 bases line up with TRBD2. The V segment lost 8 bases and the J segment 2 bases; nucleotides outside the gene matches: 8. The CDR3 loop spans 15 amino acids.

The chain links TRBV7-9 to TRBJ2-5; the D call may be TRBD1 or TRBD2 (7 bases each). Germline-derived CDR1 and CDR2 are SEHNR and FQNEAQ (reference sequence). Trimming cost V 3 bases and J 4 bases, with 18 bases left between them. The length of the CDR3 is 16 residues. CDR3 in amino acids: CASSFRAGQRGETQYF. The CDR3 nucleotides read TGTGCCAGCAGCTTTCGAGCGGGACAGAGGGGAGAGACCCAGTACTTC.

The chain employs TRBV4-1 and TRBJ2-5; tentatively, D is TRBD1 (5 bases). CDR3 size: 14 residues. Per germline, CDR1 MGHRA and CDR2 YSYEKL. V was shortened by 5 bases and J by 5 bases, with 15 bases between the two germline ends. CDR3 sequence: CASSLQARWETQYF. The CDR3 nucleotides read TGCGCCAGCAGCTTACAGGCGAGGTGGGAGACCCAGTACTTC.

The V gene is TRBV20-1, the J gene TRBJ2-7; D not resolved. The CDR3 runs to 12 residues. Germline CDR1 is DFQATT and CDR2 is SNEGSKA (reference sequence). V was clipped by 1 base and J by 2 bases, with 6 bases between them. The CDR3 bases are TGCAGTGCTAGAGTTGGGGCCTACGAGCAGTACTTC. This translates into CSARVGAYEQYF.

This clonotype was picked up many times. At one end, the junction sequence differs from germline, possibly due to a read error. The chain is built from TRBV6-5 and TRBJ2-7; D gene ambiguous. The CDR3 has 11 amino acids. Germline CDR1 is MNHEY and CDR2 is SVGAGI. CDR3 in amino acids: CASSHSGEQYF. The CDR3 DNA sequence: TGTGCCAGCAGTCACTCCGGGGAGCAGTACTTC.

In its sample, this clonotype was seen once. V and J are TRBV7-2 and TRBJ2-2; D remains ambiguous. CDR1 and CDR2 from the germline V gene are SGHTA and FQGNSA. This CDR3 is 15 amino acids long. Between the trimmed V and J ends, which lost 5 bases and 3 bases, there was a span of 13 bases. The CDR3 DNA reads TGTGCCAGCAGCATCACGTCCTCCGACACCGGGGAGCTGTTTTTT. This gives the protein CASSITSSDTGELFF.

The sample holds a few counts of this clonotype. The rearrangement uses TRBV21-1 and TRBJ2-4; the DNA was not compared with TRBD1, the D call given in the table. TRBV21-1 is noted as a pseudogene. This CDR3 is built from 15 residues. The CDR3 coding sequence is TGTGCCAGCAGCCACTCGGGACAGGGGGAGGCCATTCAGTACTTC. It codes for CASSHSGQGEAIQYF.

This clonotype has only a few counts. The chain has TRBV6-5 and TRBJ2-6, with no clear D. V dropped 2 bases and J dropped 2 bases, with 7 bases sitting between them. This CDR3 comprises 15 residues. Germline V gene sequence: CDR1 MNHEY, CDR2 SVGAGI. The CDR3 sequence is CASSYPRTGANVLTF. The CDR3 region has the DNA TGTGCCAGCAGTTACCCCCGGACTGGGGCCAACGTCCTGACTTTC.

CDR3 region: CSARDVVDAQPQHF. CDR3 coding DNA: TGCAGTGCTAGAGATGTGGTAGACGCTCAGCCCCAGCATTTT. The gene calls are TRBV20-1 and TRBJ1-5; no clear D gene. Germline V gene data show CDR1 as DFQATT and CDR2 as SNEGSKA (reference sequence). The CDR3 has 14 residues. V gave up 0 bases and J gave up 6 bases, with 12 bases separating them.

This clonotype was observed a handful of times. The V gene is TRBV12-3 or TRBV12-4, the J gene TRBJ2-2; D uncertain. The CDR3 covers 14 residues. The V end was cut by 5 bases, the J end by 1 base, with 8 bases between. In DNA, the CDR3 is TGTGCCAGCAGTCCGACTGAGAACACCGGGGAGCTGTTTTTT. It encodes CASSPTENTGELFF.

The CDR3, as DNA: TGTGCCAGCAGCTTAGTCGTCGGGGGGGTTGATGAGCAGTACGTC. This codes for CASSLVVGGVDEQYV. The chain recombines TRBV7-2 with TRBJ2-7; the match to TRBD2 covers 8 bases. The CDR3 covers 15 residues. Losses at the gene ends were 1 base for V and 7 bases for J; bases not matched to a gene: 9. CDR1 SGHTA and CDR2 FQGNSA come from the germline V gene.

The chain combines TRBV28 with TRBJ1-5; D is unresolved. Trimming pared 5 bases from V and 0 bases from J, leaving 14 bases between. This CDR3 region has 16 residues. Germline-derived CDR1 and CDR2 are MDHEN and SYDVKM. CDR3 in amino acids: CASSHGTDYSNQPQHF. CDR3 nucleotide sequence: TGTGCCAGCAGTCACGGAACAGACTATAGCAATCAGCCCCAGCATTTT.

Many counts were recorded for this clonotype. The J gene is TRBJ2-7, the V gene TRBV5-1; perhaps TRBD2 as D (6 bases). The germline V and J ends were trimmed by 4 bases and 2 bases, with 19 bases remaining between them. CDR1 and CDR2 (germline): SGHRS, YFSETQ. This CDR3 contains 16 residues. The CDR3: CASSPVLALNPYEQYF. CDR3 bases: TGCGCCAGCAGCCCCGTCCTAGCGCTGAATCCCTACGAGCAGTACTTC. The full variable domain, completed using reference TRBV5-1 and TRBJ2-7, is KAGVTQTPRYLIKTRGQQVTLSCSPISGHRSVSWYQQTPGQGLQFLFEYFSETQRNKGNFPGRFSGRQFSNSRSEMNVSTLELGDSALYLCASSPVLALNPYEQYFGPGTRLTVT.

This clonotype was detected only a few times. J is TRBJ2-3 and V is TRBV5-5, with 13 bases aligning to TRBD2. Germline V gene data show CDR1 as SGHKS and CDR2 as YYEKEE (reference sequence). Losses at the gene ends were 3 bases for V and 0 bases for J; bases not matched to a gene: 4. This CDR3 is 17 amino acids long. CDR3 nucleotides: TGTGCCAGCAGCTCAGGACTAGCGGGGGCGAGCACAGATACGCAGTATTTT. It specifies CASSSGLAGASTDTQYF.

This chain joins TRBV12-3 or TRBV12-4 and TRBJ1-3; D is unresolved. Trimming took off 6 bases at V and 0 bases at J, with 15 bases between the two ends. The CDR3 extends over 16 amino acids. The CDR3 DNA reads TGTGCCAGCAGCCCGATTACAGTGAGCTCTGGAAACACCATATATTTT. The encoded protein is CASSPITVSSGNTIYF.

V is TRBV15 and J is TRBJ1-5; possibly TRBD1 for D (6 bases). V lost 0 bases, J lost 6 bases, and 12 bases lay in between. In germline, CDR1 is LNHNV, CDR2 YYDKDF (reference sequence). This CDR3 spans 15 amino acids. The CDR3 DNA reads as TGTGCCACCAGCAGAGATACAGGGAAAGGTCAGCCCCAGCATTTT. This codes for CATSRDTGKGQPQHF.

This clonotype has a handful of counts. The gene calls are TRBV12-3 or TRBV12-4 and TRBJ2-5; TRBD2 might be the D (6 bases). CDR3 size: 12 residues. Trimming stripped 10 bases from V and 6 bases from J, with 15 bases between. CDR3 bases: TGTGCCACGATTTTGGAGGGGAAGACCCAGTACTTC. Its protein product is CATILEGKTQYF.

The count of this clonotype is one. V gene TRBV20-1 combines with J gene TRBJ2-7, with D possibly matching TRBD1 (7 bases). This CDR3 comprises 14 residues. Germline lookup yields CDR1 DFQATT and CDR2 SNEGSKA (reference sequence). V lost 4 bases and J lost 4, with 17 bases in between. Here the CDR3 reads CSAIPGGPGYEQYF. In DNA, the CDR3 is TGCAGTGCTATCCCAGGGGGGCCCGGGTACGAGCAGTACTTC.

The rearrangement links TRBV19 to TRBJ1-2; 7 nucleotides match TRBD1. This CDR3 contains 14 residues. Germline-derived CDR1 and CDR2 are LNHDA and SQIVND (reference sequence). Losses at the gene ends were 7 bases for V and 3 bases for J; bases not matched to a gene: 8. The CDR3 bases are TGTGCCAGTACTACAGGGGAACGATACTATGGCTACACCTTC. As protein: CASTTGERYYGYTF.

At least ten counts were recorded for this clonotype. The V gene is TRBV28, the J gene TRBJ2-5; no reliable D call. Trimming took off 6 bases at V and 5 bases at J, with 7 bases between the two ends. This CDR3 is 11 amino acids long. CDR1 and CDR2 from the germline V gene are MDHEN and SYDVKM. The CDR3 region is CASSLYETQYF. CDR3 DNA sequence: TGTGCCAGCAGCCTATATGAGACCCAGTACTTC.

V is TRBV15 and J is TRBJ1-4; possible D gene TRBD1, 5 bases. This CDR3 is built from 17 residues. V shed 1 base and J shed 0 bases, with 12 bases lying between them. The germline gives CDR1 LNHNV, CDR2 YYDKDF (reference sequence). CDR3 in amino acids: CATSRARQPATNEKLFF. CDR3 in DNA: TGTGCCACCAGCAGAGCCCGACAGCCTGCAACTAATGAAAAACTGTTTTTT.

Only a few counts were recorded for this clonotype. The genes are TRBV6-5 and TRBJ1-4, with D possibly being TRBD1 (5 bases). V gave up 2 bases and J gave up 0 bases, with 13 bases separating them. This CDR3 region has 17 residues. Per germline, CDR1 MNHEY and CDR2 SVGAGI. For the CDR3, the DNA is TGTGCCAGCAGTTACGGGACTGGAATCTCAACTAATGAAAAACTGTTTTTT. It translates to CASSYGTGISTNEKLFF.